What follows are 10 T cell receptor beta chains derived from one specimen sequenced in a study of T-cell memory formation after mild COVID-19. Using its own MiXCR run on the 5' RACE reads, TCRdb lists one record per CDR3 protein. The repertoire includes approximately 260,000 distinct CDR3 sequences, about a sixth of them detected once, and around 3.7% sits in the top ten. The sequencing input was PBMCs or a T cell subset sorted from them (not recorded which). All receptors come from a man aged 18 to 30 who had mild COVID-19 (a few samples of this study predate the infection). Cell type and time point are not known.

In this sample, this clonotype turned up a few times. V gene TRBV7-8 combines with J gene TRBJ1-5; D may be TRBD1 (5 bases). The germline V and J ends were trimmed by 4 bases and 9 bases, with 13 bases remaining between them. Germline V gene lookup returns CDR1 SGHVS and CDR2 FQNEAQ. The CDR3 contains 13 residues. This chain's CDR3 is CASSSRGSRPQHF. The CDR3 DNA is TGTGCCAGCAGCTCGCGGGGCTCGAGGCCCCAGCATTTT.

This clonotype has more than one count but fewer than ten. The CDR3 reads CASRTGTGFGEKLFF. DNA for the CDR3: TGCGCCAGCAGGACCGGGACAGGGTTTGGTGAAAAACTGTTTTTT. V and J are TRBV5-1 and TRBJ1-4; 9 bases map to TRBD1. Germline loops: CDR1 SGHRS, CDR2 YFSETQ. After removal of 5 bases from V and 7 bases from J, the junction contained 9 bases not matched to a gene. This CDR3 spans 15 amino acids.

V is TRBV12-3 or TRBV12-4 and J is TRBJ1-2; unclear D gene. Trimming took off 4 bases at V and 5 bases at J, with 11 bases between the two ends. This CDR3 spans 13 amino acids. The CDR3 DNA reads as TGTGCCAGCAGTTCCCGTCGGAGGTATGGCTACACCTTC. It specifies CASSSRRRYGYTF.

CDR3 region: CASSQAKGPSGNTIYF. The CDR3 DNA is TGCGCCAGCAGCCAAGCGAAGGGCCCCTCTGGAAACACCATATATTTT. V and J are TRBV4-1 and TRBJ1-3, with unresolved D. Per germline, CDR1 MGHRA and CDR2 YSYEKL. This CDR3 contains 16 residues. Trimming removed 1 base from V and 0 bases from J, with 10 bases in between.

The V call is TRBV7-9, the J call TRBJ1-2, with 10 bases matching TRBD1. Germline CDR1 and CDR2: SEHNR and FQNEAQ (reference sequence). The CDR3 length is 15 residues. J gave up 5 bases and V 0 bases, and 3 bases lay outside the gene matches. CDR3 protein: CASSLATGGAYGYTF. In nucleotides, the CDR3 is TGTGCCAGCAGCTTAGCGACAGGGGGCGCGTATGGCTACACCTTC.

This chain uses TRBV4-2 with TRBJ1-5; 8 nucleotides align to TRBD1. Germline CDR1 LGHNA, CDR2 YNFKEQ. V shed 0 bases and J 7 bases; nucleotides not matched to a gene: 11. CDR3 length equals 17 residues. In nucleotides, the CDR3 is TGTGCCAGCAGCCAAGATCCAGGGGGCGTCTTACGACAGCCCCAGCATTTT. Translating gives CASSQDPGGVLRQPQHF.

This clonotype turned up a few times. The rearrangement links TRBV10-3 to TRBJ2-1; maybe TRBD2 (5 bases). V was cut by 0 bases and J by 8 bases, with 14 bases left in between. The CDR3 spans 15 residues. Germline CDR1 and CDR2: ENHRY and SYGVKD. The CDR3 DNA follows: TGTGCCATCAGTGAGTCGAACAAACCCGGGGATGAGCAGTTCTTC. Its translation is CAISESNKPGDEQFF.

The chain joins TRBV24-1 to TRBJ2-3; 7 bases agree with TRBD1. The CDR3 covers 15 residues. Trimming removed 9 bases from V and 0 bases from J; junction bases left unmatched: 8. Germline values: CDR1 KGHDR, CDR2 SFDVKD. CDR3 region: CATGTGAFSTDTQYF. The CDR3 nucleotides read TGTGCCACCGGAACAGGGGCCTTTAGCACAGATACGCAGTATTTT.

This clonotype was seen only a few times. The rearrangement links TRBV20-1 to TRBJ1-1, with a weak D call TRBD1 (5 bases). The CDR3 totals 15 residues. From germline, CDR1 is DFQATT and CDR2 SNEGSKA (reference sequence). Trimming stripped 3 bases from V and 1 base from J, with 15 bases between. In DNA form, the CDR3 reads TGCAGTGCTAGGCGGGCAGGGCTATCGAACACTGAAGCTTTCTTT. This encodes CSARRAGLSNTEAFF.

The chain couples TRBV29-1 to TRBJ1-2, with no clear D. Trimming pared 4 bases from V and 2 bases from J, leaving 11 bases between. The CDR3 spans 13 residues. CDR1 is SQVTM and CDR2 is ANQGSEA in the germline V gene. CDR3 amino acids: CSVVEQTNYGYTF. DNA for the CDR3: TGCAGCGTTGTAGAGCAAACGAACTATGGCTACACCTTC.